These T cell receptor beta chains were read from a single sample in a study of memory CD4+ T cells and cytomegalovirus serostatus. Clones were read by immunoSEQ multiplex PCR, and TCRdb kept only the in-frame ones, dropping some. The sample lists 38,000 or so clones, 79% occurring once. The sequenced sample consisted of memory CD4+ T cells from blood. These receptors all stem from an adult in good health and CMV-seronegative. Both conserved end residues are part of each CDR3. D genes are given only for firm matches. Clone size is not always given. Where it is, it says once, few, many or a class for expanded clones.

d_call: -
j_call: TRBJ1-1
v_call: TRBV19
clone_size: few
cdr3_nt: TGTGCCAGTAGTGAAGGCGGTACAGTGATGAACACTGAAGCTTTCTTT
cdr3_aa: CASSEGGTVMNTEAFF

d_call: TRBD2
j_call: TRBJ2-5
v_call: TRBV11-3
clone_size: -
cdr3_nt: TGTGCCAGCAGCGCCTCCGGGACTAGCGGGGCCCAGTACTTC
cdr3_aa: CASSASGTSGAQYF

d_call: TRBD2
j_call: TRBJ2-4
v_call: TRBV5-6
clone_size: -
cdr3_nt: TGTGCCAGCAGCTTGGAGACTAGCTCCCAGGACTTC
cdr3_aa: CASSLETSSQDF

d_call: TRBD2
j_call: TRBJ2-7
v_call: TRBV20-1
clone_size: few
cdr3_nt: TGCAGTGCTAGACGGGGAGGGGAGCAGTACTTC
cdr3_aa: CSARRGGEQYF

d_call: TRBD1
j_call: TRBJ2-7
v_call: TRBV7-2
clone_size: -
cdr3_nt: TGTGCCAGCAGCAGGGGACAGACCTCCTACGAGCAGTACTTC
cdr3_aa: CASSRGQTSYEQYF

d_call: -
j_call: TRBJ1-2
v_call: TRBV7-8
clone_size: once
cdr3_nt: TGTGCCAGCAGCTTAGCAGGAGGGGCGGGGTATGGCTACACCTTC
cdr3_aa: CASSLAGGAGYGYTF

d_call: TRBD2
j_call: TRBJ2-3
v_call: TRBV6-4
clone_size: once
cdr3_nt: TGTGCCAGCAGTTCACTAGCGGGGGATGGCCCAGATACGCAGTATTTT
cdr3_aa: CASSSLAGDGPDTQYF

d_call: TRBD1
j_call: TRBJ2-2
v_call: TRBV5-1
clone_size: -
cdr3_nt: TGCGCCAGCAGCCCTACGACAGGGGAGGTCGGGGAGCTGTTTTTT
cdr3_aa: CASSPTTGEVGELFF

d_call: -
j_call: TRBJ2-1
v_call: TRBV7-3
clone_size: -
cdr3_nt: TGTGCCAGCAGCTTAATGGGCAATGAGCAGTTCTTC
cdr3_aa: CASSLMGNEQFF

d_call: -
j_call: TRBJ1-1
v_call: TRBV5-1
clone_size: -
cdr3_nt: TGCGCCAGCAGCTTGGGGGAAAGGAACACTGAAGCTTTCTTT
cdr3_aa: CASSLGERNTEAFF

d_call: -
j_call: TRBJ2-2
v_call: TRBV14
clone_size: -
cdr3_nt: TGTGCCAGCAGCCAAGGGACAGCTAACACCGGGGAGCTGTTTTTT
cdr3_aa: CASSQGTANTGELFF

d_call: -
j_call: TRBJ2-2
v_call: TRBV11-3
clone_size: medium-sized
cdr3_nt: TGTGCCAGCAGCCGAGGACAAGTCTTGTCCACCGGGGAGCTGTTTTTT
cdr3_aa: CASSRGQVLSTGELFF

d_call: -
j_call: TRBJ1-2
v_call: TRBV15
clone_size: -
cdr3_nt: TGTGCCACCAGCAAAAACAAGGCCGGCTACACCTTC
cdr3_aa: CATSKNKAGYTF

d_call: -
j_call: TRBJ1-4
v_call: TRBV4-3
clone_size: -
cdr3_nt: TGCGCCAGCAGCCAAGGCCCCGCAACTAATGAAAAACTGTTTTTT
cdr3_aa: CASSQGPATNEKLFF

d_call: TRBD1
j_call: TRBJ1-6
v_call: TRBV7-2
clone_size: -
cdr3_nt: TGTGCCAGCAGCTTACAACAGGGGTCTAATAATTCACCCCTCCACTTT
cdr3_aa: CASSLQQGSNNSPLHF

d_call: -
j_call: TRBJ1-6
v_call: TRBV6-1
clone_size: once
cdr3_nt: TGTGCCAGCAGTGAAGCCTGGACTAATTCACCCCTCCACTTT
cdr3_aa: CASSEAWTNSPLHF

d_call: TRBD2
j_call: TRBJ2-6
v_call: TRBV7-7
clone_size: -
cdr3_nt: TGTGCTAGCAGCCCGGGGGGGGGCACTGGGGCCAACGTCCTGACTTTC
cdr3_aa: CASSPGGGTGANVLTF

d_call: -
j_call: TRBJ1-3
v_call: TRBV7-6
clone_size: -
cdr3_nt: TGTGCCAGCAGCTTATACGAGCCCTCTGGAAACACCATATATTTT
cdr3_aa: CASSLYEPSGNTIYF

d_call: -
j_call: TRBJ1-1
v_call: TRBV7-2
clone_size: -
cdr3_nt: TGTGCCAGCAGCTTATCGACCGCGAACACTGAAGCTTTCTTT
cdr3_aa: CASSLSTANTEAFF

d_call: -
j_call: TRBJ1-1
v_call: TRBV14
clone_size: few
cdr3_nt: TGTGCCAGCAGCTACGGAGTGAACACTGAAGCTTTCTTT
cdr3_aa: CASSYGVNTEAFF

d_call: -
j_call: TRBJ2-2
v_call: TRBV7-8
clone_size: -
cdr3_nt: TGTGCCAGCAGCGCAGGGGGGTATACGAACACCGGGGAGCTGTTTTTT
cdr3_aa: CASSAGGYTNTGELFF

d_call: -
j_call: TRBJ1-2
v_call: TRBV19
clone_size: -
cdr3_nt: TGTGCCAGTAGTAATGGACACCCAGCTAACTATGGCTACACCTTC
cdr3_aa: CASSNGHPANYGYTF

d_call: TRBD1
j_call: TRBJ1-1
v_call: TRBV2
clone_size: -
cdr3_nt: TGTGCCAGCAGTCCTTTCCAGGGGGCCGACACTGAAGCTTTCTTT
cdr3_aa: CASSPFQGADTEAFF

d_call: -
j_call: TRBJ1-1
v_call: TRBV19
clone_size: once
cdr3_nt: TGTGCCAGTAGTATACCCCCCCGGCACGGCTTCGCACAAGCTTTCTTT
cdr3_aa: CASSIPPRHGFAQAFF

d_call: TRBD2
j_call: TRBJ2-1
v_call: TRBV4-1
clone_size: -
cdr3_nt: TGCGCCAGCAGCCAACAAGCGGGGGGCTCGTACAATGAGCAGTTCTTC
cdr3_aa: CASSQQAGGSYNEQFF

d_call: TRBD1
j_call: TRBJ1-2
v_call: TRBV5-1
clone_size: -
cdr3_nt: TGCGCCAGCAGCTTCGGACAGGGTGGTGGGGATGGCTACACCTTC
cdr3_aa: CASSFGQGGGDGYTF

d_call: -
j_call: TRBJ2-7
v_call: TRBV7-9
clone_size: -
cdr3_nt: TGTGCCAGCAGCTTCGGGGCAGGGGCTTCCTACGAGCAGTACTTC
cdr3_aa: CASSFGAGASYEQYF

d_call: TRBD1
j_call: TRBJ1-2
v_call: TRBV10-1
clone_size: -
cdr3_nt: TGCGCCAGGGTGACAGGGGATGGCTACACCTTC
cdr3_aa: CARVTGDGYTF

d_call: -
j_call: TRBJ1-6
v_call: TRBV6-5
clone_size: -
cdr3_nt: TGTGCCAGCAGTTACGAGGGAGCTACCACTAATTCACCCCTCCACTTT
cdr3_aa: CASSYEGATTNSPLHF

d_call: TRBD1
j_call: TRBJ1-6
v_call: TRBV4-3
clone_size: -
cdr3_nt: TGCGCCAGCAGCCAAGATCCACAGGGGGCTAATTCACCCCTCCACTTT
cdr3_aa: CASSQDPQGANSPLHF

d_call: -
j_call: TRBJ2-1
v_call: TRBV6-6
clone_size: once
cdr3_nt: TGTGCCCTAGGGCTGGGTTCGGGCTCCTACAATGAGCAGTTCTTC
cdr3_aa: CALGLGSGSYNEQFF

d_call: -
j_call: TRBJ1-1
v_call: TRBV28
clone_size: few
cdr3_nt: TGTGCCAGCAGTGGCGGGGCGATGAACACTGAAGCTTTCTTT
cdr3_aa: CASSGGAMNTEAFF

d_call: -
j_call: TRBJ1-2
v_call: TRBV19
clone_size: -
cdr3_nt: TGTGCCAGTAGTATAGTAAACAGCTATGGCTACACCTTC
cdr3_aa: CASSIVNSYGYTF

d_call: -
j_call: TRBJ2-1
v_call: TRBV9
clone_size: -
cdr3_nt: TGTGCCAGCAGCCCGTGGGGGATCGGCGGAAATGAGCAGTTCTTC
cdr3_aa: CASSPWGIGGNEQFF

d_call: -
j_call: TRBJ1-5
v_call: TRBV2
clone_size: few
cdr3_nt: TGTGCCAGCGGGCGGGGCCGCAATCAGCCCCAGCATTTT
cdr3_aa: CASGRGRNQPQHF

d_call: -
j_call: TRBJ1-5
v_call: TRBV19
clone_size: -
cdr3_nt: TGTGCCAGTAGTATGGGTAGCCAGCCCCAGCATTTT
cdr3_aa: CASSMGSQPQHF

d_call: -
j_call: TRBJ1-1
v_call: TRBV11-2
clone_size: -
cdr3_nt: TGTGCCAGCAGCTTACAGTCAGAGATGAACACTGAAGCTTTCTTT
cdr3_aa: CASSLQSEMNTEAFF

d_call: -
j_call: TRBJ2-6
v_call: TRBV18
clone_size: -
cdr3_nt: TGTGCCAGCTCACCTCGACAATCTGGGGCCAACGTCCTGACTTTC
cdr3_aa: CASSPRQSGANVLTF

d_call: TRBD1
j_call: TRBJ1-5
v_call: TRBV7-2
clone_size: -
cdr3_nt: TGTGCCAGCAGCCCTGGGACAGGGGGCCAGCCCCAGCATTTT
cdr3_aa: CASSPGTGGQPQHF

d_call: TRBD2
j_call: TRBJ2-1
v_call: TRBV6-1
clone_size: -
cdr3_nt: TGTGCCAGTTACAGGAGCGGGGGGCCCCATAATGAGCAGTTCTTC
cdr3_aa: CASYRSGGPHNEQFF

d_call: -
j_call: TRBJ1-2
v_call: TRBV5-5
clone_size: -
cdr3_nt: TGTGCCAGCAGCTTGGGGCCCCTCTATGGCTACACCTTC
cdr3_aa: CASSLGPLYGYTF

d_call: -
j_call: TRBJ2-5
v_call: TRBV11-3
clone_size: -
cdr3_nt: TGTGCCAGCAGCTTAGAGGGGGGTATCCAGTACTTC
cdr3_aa: CASSLEGGIQYF

d_call: TRBD2
j_call: TRBJ2-2
v_call: TRBV7-8
clone_size: -
cdr3_nt: TGTGCCAGCAGCTCCGCGGGGGACCTGGCCGGGGAGCTGTTTTTT
cdr3_aa: CASSSAGDLAGELFF

d_call: -
j_call: TRBJ1-5
v_call: TRBV30
clone_size: -
cdr3_nt: TGTGCCTGGGGTGTACAGACCAATCAGCCCCAGCATTTT
cdr3_aa: CAWGVQTNQPQHF

d_call: -
j_call: TRBJ1-4
v_call: TRBV9
clone_size: -
cdr3_nt: TGTGCCAGCAGCCCGGGGGCAACTAATGAAAAACTGTTTTTT
cdr3_aa: CASSPGATNEKLFF

d_call: -
j_call: TRBJ2-5
v_call: TRBV21-1
clone_size: -
cdr3_nt: TGTGCCAGCAGCTCCCAGGGCGAGACCCAGTACTTC
cdr3_aa: CASSSQGETQYF

d_call: -
j_call: TRBJ2-1
v_call: TRBV14
clone_size: -
cdr3_nt: TGTGCCAGCAGCCGTGGGGCCTCAAACAATGAGCAGTTCTTC
cdr3_aa: CASSRGASNNEQFF

d_call: TRBD1
j_call: TRBJ2-5
v_call: TRBV11-2
clone_size: -
cdr3_nt: TGTGCCAGCAGCCCCCCGGGACAGGTGCTGTTCCAGTACTTC
cdr3_aa: CASSPPGQVLFQYF

d_call: TRBD2
j_call: TRBJ2-7
v_call: TRBV6-5
clone_size: -
cdr3_nt: TGTGCCAGCAGTTACTCCGGGAGTCTGGGAGGGGAGCAGTACTTC
cdr3_aa: CASSYSGSLGGEQYF

d_call: -
j_call: TRBJ2-4
v_call: TRBV11-2
clone_size: -
cdr3_nt: TGTGCCAGCAGCAGCCTAAAAGGGTCGGGTAAAAACATTCAGTACTTC
cdr3_aa: CASSSLKGSGKNIQYF

d_call: -
j_call: TRBJ1-1
v_call: TRBV6-5
clone_size: -
cdr3_nt: TGTGCCAGCAGTACAGACAGAGCCACTGAAGCTTTCTTT
cdr3_aa: CASSTDRATEAFF

d_call: -
j_call: TRBJ2-1
v_call: TRBV7-9
clone_size: -
cdr3_nt: TGTGCCAGCAGCTTCGGGGGGCTAGGAGGGGGTGAGCAGTTCTTC
cdr3_aa: CASSFGGLGGGEQFF

d_call: -
j_call: TRBJ1-3
v_call: TRBV9
clone_size: -
cdr3_nt: TGTGCCAGCAGCGCTTCCGGGGATCCTGGAAACACCATATATTTT
cdr3_aa: CASSASGDPGNTIYF

d_call: -
j_call: TRBJ1-5
v_call: TRBV6-1
clone_size: -
cdr3_nt: TGTGCCAGCAGTGAAACCTACAGGGTTCAGCCCCAGCATTTT
cdr3_aa: CASSETYRVQPQHF

d_call: TRBD2
j_call: TRBJ2-7
v_call: TRBV2
clone_size: -
cdr3_nt: TGTGCCAGCAGTGGCGCCGGGACTAGCGGGGGGGCATTTAAGAAGTACTTC
cdr3_aa: CASSGAGTSGGAFKKYF

d_call: TRBD1
j_call: TRBJ2-7
v_call: TRBV6-6
clone_size: -
cdr3_nt: TGTGCCAGCAGTCGAAGGCAGGGGGCCCACGAGCAGTACTTC
cdr3_aa: CASSRRQGAHEQYF

d_call: TRBD1
j_call: TRBJ1-2
v_call: TRBV27
clone_size: -
cdr3_nt: TGTGCCAGCAGTCCCCGTGTTGGGACAGGGAATGTTGGCTACACCTTC
cdr3_aa: CASSPRVGTGNVGYTF

d_call: -
j_call: TRBJ1-1
v_call: TRBV6-1
clone_size: few
cdr3_nt: TGTGCCAGCAGCCGGACAGCATGGGGAAACACTGAAGCTTTCTTT
cdr3_aa: CASSRTAWGNTEAFF

d_call: TRBD1
j_call: TRBJ1-1
v_call: TRBV19
clone_size: few
cdr3_nt: TGTGCCAGTAGTAGAGAGGGACAGAACCAAGCTTTCTTT
cdr3_aa: CASSREGQNQAFF

d_call: -
j_call: TRBJ2-3
v_call: TRBV5-1
clone_size: -
cdr3_nt: TGCGCCAGCAGTTTCGGAATTGTTGTTACAGATACGCAGTATTTT
cdr3_aa: CASSFGIVVTDTQYF